This T cell receptor beta chain is from a study of immune evolution from preneoplasia to lung adenocarcinoma. Histologic diagnosis was independently verified by two lung pathologists. To note about this clone: Its antigen remains unknown.

Assay used: immunoSEQ multiplex PCR; TCRdb lists only in-frame clones, some missing. The data show 5,000 to 6,500 clones, with roughly 80% seen just once and about 3.9% held by the top ten. The study, taken as a whole, reports: Normal lung had the highest top T cell clone frequencies.

The CDR3 is made up of 16 amino acids. Germline V CDR1 and CDR2: LGHNA, YNFKEQ. The V gene end was trimmed by 0 bases and the J gene end by 7 bases; junction bases not matched to a gene: 8. Sequenced input: FFPE adjacent normal lung tissue. The clonotype was recovered from a person aged 70 to 85 with lung adenocarcinoma. The gene calls are TRBV4-2 and TRBJ2-7; 11 nucleotides agree with TRBD2. CDR3 DNA sequence: TGTGCCAGCAGCCAAGAGACGGCCACTAGCGGGGGAGAGCAGTACTTC. It is translated as CASSQETATSGGEQYF.